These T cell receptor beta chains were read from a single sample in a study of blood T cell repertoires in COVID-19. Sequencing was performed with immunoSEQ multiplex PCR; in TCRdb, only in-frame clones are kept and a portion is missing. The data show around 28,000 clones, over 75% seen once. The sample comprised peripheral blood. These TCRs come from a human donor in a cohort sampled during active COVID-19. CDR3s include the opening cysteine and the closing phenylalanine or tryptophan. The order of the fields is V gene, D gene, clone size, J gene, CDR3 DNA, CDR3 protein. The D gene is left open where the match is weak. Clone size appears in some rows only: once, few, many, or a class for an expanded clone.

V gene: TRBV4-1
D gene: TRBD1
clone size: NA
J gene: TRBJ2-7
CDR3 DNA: TGCGCCAGCAGCCAAGTATGGGGACAGGCCAGCTCCTACGAGCAGTACTTC
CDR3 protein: CASSQVWGQASSYEQYF

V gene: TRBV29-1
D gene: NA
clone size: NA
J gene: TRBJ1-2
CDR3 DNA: TGCAGCGTTGCCCCCCTAGGAGACTATGGCTACACCTTC
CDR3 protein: CSVAPLGDYGYTF

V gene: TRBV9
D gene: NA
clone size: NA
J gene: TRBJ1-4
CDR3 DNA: TGTGCCAGCAGCCGGGAGGGGACTTCTGAAAAACTGTTTTTT
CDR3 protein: CASSREGTSEKLFF

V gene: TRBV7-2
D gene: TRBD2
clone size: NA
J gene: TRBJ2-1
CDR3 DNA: TGTGCCAGCAGCCCCTCACGGGGGGGCAGGAATGAGCAGTTCTTC
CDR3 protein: CASSPSRGGRNEQFF

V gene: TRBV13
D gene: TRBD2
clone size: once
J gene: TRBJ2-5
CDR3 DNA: TGTGCCAGCAGCTTCAGAGCGGGGGGCGGGGAGACCCAGTACTTC
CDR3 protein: CASSFRAGGGETQYF

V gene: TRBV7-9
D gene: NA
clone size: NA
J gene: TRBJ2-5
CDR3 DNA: TGTGCCAGCAGCCCTCGAGGGACCCCAAGTGCGGGGGAGACCCAGTACTTC
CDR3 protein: CASSPRGTPSAGETQYF

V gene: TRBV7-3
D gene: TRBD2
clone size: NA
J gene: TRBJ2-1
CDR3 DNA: TGTGCCAGCAGTCCTAAACCCCAGGCCGGGACTACCTTATACAATGAGCAGTTCTTC
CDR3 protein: CASSPKPQAGTTLYNEQFF

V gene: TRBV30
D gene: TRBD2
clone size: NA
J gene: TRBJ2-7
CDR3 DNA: TGTGCCTGGAGTAGCGGGGGCGGTCACTACGAGCAGTACTTC
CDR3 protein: CAWSSGGGHYEQYF

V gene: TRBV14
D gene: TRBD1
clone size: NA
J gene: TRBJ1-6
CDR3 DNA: TGTGCCAGCAGCCTTACAGGGGTGAATTCACCCCTCCACTTT
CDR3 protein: CASSLTGVNSPLHF

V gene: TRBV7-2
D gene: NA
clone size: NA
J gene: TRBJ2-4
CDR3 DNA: TGTGCCAGCAGCTTAGTCGACAGCGTCGGGAACATTCAGTACTTC
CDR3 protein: CASSLVDSVGNIQYF

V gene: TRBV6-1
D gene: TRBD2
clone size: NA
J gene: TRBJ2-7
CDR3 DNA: TGTGCCAGCAGTCCGAGGACTAGCGCCTACGAGCAGTACTTC
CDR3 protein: CASSPRTSAYEQYF

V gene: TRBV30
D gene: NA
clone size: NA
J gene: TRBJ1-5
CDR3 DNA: TGTGCCTGGAGTGTACAGGGAGATCAGCCCCAGCATTTT
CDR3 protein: CAWSVQGDQPQHF

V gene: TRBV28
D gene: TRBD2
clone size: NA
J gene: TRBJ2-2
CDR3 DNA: TGTGCCAGCAGTTTACAGGGACTAGCGGGGGCGGGGGAGCTGTTTTTT
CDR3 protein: CASSLQGLAGAGELFF

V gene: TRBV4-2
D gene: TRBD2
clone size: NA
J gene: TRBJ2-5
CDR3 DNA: TGTGCCAGCAGCCAAGAGCGGTCGGCGGGGGGACGAGAGACCCAGTACTTC
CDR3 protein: CASSQERSAGGRETQYF

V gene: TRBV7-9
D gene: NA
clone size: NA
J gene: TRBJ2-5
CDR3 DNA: TGTGCCAGCAGCGAGCGGGACAGGTGGCAAGAGACCCAGTACTTC
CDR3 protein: CASSERDRWQETQYF

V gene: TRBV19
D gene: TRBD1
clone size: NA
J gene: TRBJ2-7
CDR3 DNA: TGTGCCAGTAGTAGAGGACAGGGGTCCTACGAGCAGTACTTC
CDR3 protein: CASSRGQGSYEQYF

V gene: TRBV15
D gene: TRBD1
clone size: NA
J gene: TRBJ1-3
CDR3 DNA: TGTGCCACCAGCAAAACCAGGGGGCATGGAGGAAACACCATATATTTT
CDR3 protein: CATSKTRGHGGNTIYF

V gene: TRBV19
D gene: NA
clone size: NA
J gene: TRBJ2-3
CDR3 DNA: TGTGCCAGTAGTATCGGAGACCCAGATACGCAGTATTTT
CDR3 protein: CASSIGDPDTQYF

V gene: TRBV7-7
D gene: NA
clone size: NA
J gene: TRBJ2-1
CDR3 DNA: TGTGCCAGCAGCTCAGCCGTAAACAATGAGCAGTTCTTC
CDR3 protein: CASSSAVNNEQFF

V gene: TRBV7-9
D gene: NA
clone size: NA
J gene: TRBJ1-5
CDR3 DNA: TGTGCCAGCAGCTTAGCAGACGGGAATCAGCCCCAGCATTTT
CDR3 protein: CASSLADGNQPQHF

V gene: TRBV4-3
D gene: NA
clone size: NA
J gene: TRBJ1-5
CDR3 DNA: TGCGCCAGCAGCCGAGAGGAAGGAGGCAATCAGCCCCAGCATTTT
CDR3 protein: CASSREEGGNQPQHF

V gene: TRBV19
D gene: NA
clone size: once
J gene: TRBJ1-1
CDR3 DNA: TGTGCCAGTAGTATTAAAAGGGGCACTGAAGCTTTCTTT
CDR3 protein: CASSIKRGTEAFF

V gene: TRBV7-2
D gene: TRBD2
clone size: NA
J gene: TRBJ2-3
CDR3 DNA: TGTGCCAGCAGCCCACAGCGGGGGGGTAAGGATACGCAGTATTTT
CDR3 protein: CASSPQRGGKDTQYF

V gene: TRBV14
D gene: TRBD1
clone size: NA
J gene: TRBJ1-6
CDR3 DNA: TGTGCCAGCAGCCAAGAGACAGGGGGCACTTCACCCCTCCACTTT
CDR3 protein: CASSQETGGTSPLHF

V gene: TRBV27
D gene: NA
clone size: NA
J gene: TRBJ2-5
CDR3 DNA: TGTGCCAGCAGTTCGGGACTTCAAGAGACCCAGTACTTC
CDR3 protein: CASSSGLQETQYF

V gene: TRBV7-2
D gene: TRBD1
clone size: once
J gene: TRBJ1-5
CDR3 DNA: TGTGCCAGCAGCTATCAGGGGGCCAGCAATCAGCCCCAGCATTTT
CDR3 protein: CASSYQGASNQPQHF

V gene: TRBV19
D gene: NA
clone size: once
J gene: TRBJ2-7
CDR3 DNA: TGTGCCAGTAGTAGACGTCCCGGGACACTCTCCCAGTACGAGCAGTACTTC
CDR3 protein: CASSRRPGTLSQYEQYF

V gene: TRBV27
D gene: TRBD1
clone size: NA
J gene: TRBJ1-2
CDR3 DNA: TGTGCCAGCAGTTCCCGGGACAGGCGGAACTATGGCTACACCTTC
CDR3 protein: CASSSRDRRNYGYTF

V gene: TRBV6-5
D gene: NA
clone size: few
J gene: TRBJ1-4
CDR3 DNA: TGTGCCAGCAGTTCCAACACAGAAAAACTGTTTTTT
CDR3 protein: CASSSNTEKLFF

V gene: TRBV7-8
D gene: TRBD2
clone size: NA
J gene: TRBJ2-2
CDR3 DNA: TGTGCCAGCAGCTTTGGCCTAGCGGGGGGAGCCGGGGAGCTGTTTTTT
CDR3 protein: CASSFGLAGGAGELFF

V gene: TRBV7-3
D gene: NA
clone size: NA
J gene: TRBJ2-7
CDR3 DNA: TGTGCCAGCAGCTTATTTCGCCGTGCGGACTACCCGTACGAGCAGTACTTC
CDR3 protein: CASSLFRRADYPYEQYF

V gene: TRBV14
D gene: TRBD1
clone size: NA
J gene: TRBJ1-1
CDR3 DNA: TGTGCCAGCAGCCAGGGGACAGGGAGCACTGAAGCTTTCTTT
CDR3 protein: CASSQGTGSTEAFF

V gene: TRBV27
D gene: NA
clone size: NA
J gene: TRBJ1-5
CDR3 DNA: TGTGCCAGCAGTCTGCAGGGTTATAGCAATCAGCCCCAGCATTTT
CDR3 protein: CASSLQGYSNQPQHF

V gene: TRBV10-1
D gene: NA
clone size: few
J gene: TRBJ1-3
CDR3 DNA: TGCGCCATCCACAGGGTACTAGGAAACACCATATATTTT
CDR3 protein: CAIHRVLGNTIYF

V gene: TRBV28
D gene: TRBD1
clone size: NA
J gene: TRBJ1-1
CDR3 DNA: TGTGCCAGCAGTAGAGAGGGGGCGAGGACTGAAGCTTTCTTT
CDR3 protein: CASSREGARTEAFF

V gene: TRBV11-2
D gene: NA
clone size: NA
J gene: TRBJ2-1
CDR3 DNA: TGTGCCAGCAGCTTAGTTGTGAGCTCCTACAATGAGCAGTTCTTC
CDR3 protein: CASSLVVSSYNEQFF

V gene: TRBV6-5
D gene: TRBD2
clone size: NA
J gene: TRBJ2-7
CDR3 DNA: TGTGCCAGCAGTTACGAGCCCGGGACTAGATCCCACGAGCAGTACTTC
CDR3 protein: CASSYEPGTRSHEQYF

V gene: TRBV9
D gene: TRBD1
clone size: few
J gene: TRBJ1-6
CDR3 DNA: TGTGCCAGCAGCGTAGCAGAGAGGACAGGCTATAATTCACCCCTCCACTTT
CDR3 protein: CASSVAERTGYNSPLHF

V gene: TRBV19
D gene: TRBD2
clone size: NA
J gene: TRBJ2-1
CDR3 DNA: TGTGCCAGTAGCAGCGGGACTAGCGGGTGGAATGAGCAGTTCTTC
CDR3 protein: CASSSGTSGWNEQFF

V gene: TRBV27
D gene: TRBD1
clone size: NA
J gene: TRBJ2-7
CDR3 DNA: TGTGCCAGCAGTCCCCGGGACAGTTCCTACGAGCAGTACTTC
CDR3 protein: CASSPRDSSYEQYF

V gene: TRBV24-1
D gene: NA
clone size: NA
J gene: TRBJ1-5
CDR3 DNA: TGTGCCACCAGTGTACCGGGGACAACGGACAGTTATAGCAATCAGCCCCAGCATTTT
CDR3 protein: CATSVPGTTDSYSNQPQHF

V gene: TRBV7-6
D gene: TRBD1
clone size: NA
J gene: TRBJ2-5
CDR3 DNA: TGTGCCAGCAGCTCCCGTCCGGGACAGGGGGCGGAGACCCAGTACTTC
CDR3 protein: CASSSRPGQGAETQYF

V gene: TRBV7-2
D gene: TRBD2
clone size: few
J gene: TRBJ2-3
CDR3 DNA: TGTGCCAGCAGCTTGGGACTAGCGGGGGGAGATACGCAGTATTTT
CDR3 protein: CASSLGLAGGDTQYF

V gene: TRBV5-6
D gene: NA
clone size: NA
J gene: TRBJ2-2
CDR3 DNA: TGTGCCAGCCGTGATACAGGCACCGGGGAGCTGTTTTTT
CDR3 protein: CASRDTGTGELFF

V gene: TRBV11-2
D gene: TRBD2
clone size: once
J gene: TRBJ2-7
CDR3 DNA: TGTGCCAGCAGTTACGGAAGCGGGGGGTACTACGAGCAGTACTTC
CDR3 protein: CASSYGSGGYYEQYF

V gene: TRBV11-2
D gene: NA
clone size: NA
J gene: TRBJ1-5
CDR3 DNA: TGTGCCAGCAGCTTAGCTGGAGGAGGCAATCAGCCCCAGCATTTT
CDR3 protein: CASSLAGGGNQPQHF

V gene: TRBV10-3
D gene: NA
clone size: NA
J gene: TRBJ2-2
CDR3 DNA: TGTGCCATCGGGCAGATTAACACCGGGGAGCTGTTTTTT
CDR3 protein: CAIGQINTGELFF

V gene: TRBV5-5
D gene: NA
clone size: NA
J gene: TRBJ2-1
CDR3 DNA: TGTGCCAGCAGCTTTGAAACTAGTTCCCACAATGAGCAGTTCTTC
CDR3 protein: CASSFETSSHNEQFF

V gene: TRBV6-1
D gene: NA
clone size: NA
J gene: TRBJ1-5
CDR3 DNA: TGTGCCAGCAGTGAATCCAAGAAACCTACAGATTATAGCAATCAGCCCCAGCATTTT
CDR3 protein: CASSESKKPTDYSNQPQHF

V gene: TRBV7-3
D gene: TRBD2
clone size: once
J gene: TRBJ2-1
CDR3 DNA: TGTGCCAGCAGAATAGCGGGGGGGCTAAGTGAGCAGTTCTTC
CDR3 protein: CASRIAGGLSEQFF

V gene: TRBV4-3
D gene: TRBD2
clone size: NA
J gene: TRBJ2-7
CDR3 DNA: TGCGCCAGCAGCCAAAGAGAGGGCCTAGCGGGGGTCAACGAGCAGTACTTC
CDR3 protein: CASSQREGLAGVNEQYF